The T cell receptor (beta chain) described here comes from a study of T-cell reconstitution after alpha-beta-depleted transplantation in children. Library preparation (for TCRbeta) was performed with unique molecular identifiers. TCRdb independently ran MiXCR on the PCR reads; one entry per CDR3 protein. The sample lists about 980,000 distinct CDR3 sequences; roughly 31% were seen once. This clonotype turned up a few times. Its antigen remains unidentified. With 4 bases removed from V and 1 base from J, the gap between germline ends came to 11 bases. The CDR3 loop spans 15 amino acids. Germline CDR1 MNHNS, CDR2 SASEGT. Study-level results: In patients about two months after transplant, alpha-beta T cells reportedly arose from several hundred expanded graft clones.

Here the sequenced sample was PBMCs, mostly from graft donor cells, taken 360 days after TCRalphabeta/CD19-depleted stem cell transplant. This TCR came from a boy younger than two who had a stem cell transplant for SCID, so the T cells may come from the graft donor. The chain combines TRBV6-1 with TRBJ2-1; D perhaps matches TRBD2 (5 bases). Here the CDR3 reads CASSAPGKSYNEQFF. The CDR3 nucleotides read TGTGCCAGCAGTGCGCCGGGAAAGTCCTACAATGAGCAGTTCTTC.